These 9 T cell receptor beta chains were all obtained from the same sample, sequenced in a study of beta chain features in type 1 diabetes. Notes on the study in general: Moderate but significant shortening of TCRB CDR3s was recorded in all four CD4+ subsets from Type 1 diabetes patients.

The antigens of these receptors remain unknown. Reverse transcription of all isolated RNA meant that expressed TCRB transcripts were sequenced. Data came from immunoSEQ multiplex PCR; TCRdb stores just in-frame clones and leaves some out. The sample lists 230,000 or so clones, 16% occurring once. Sequences were obtained from naive CD4+ T cells from blood. The receptors come from a young man with type 1 diabetes.

This chain connects TRBV4-3 to TRBJ2-7; 7 positions agree with TRBD1. The CDR3 sequence is 13 residues long. The V and J ends lost 6 bases and 5 bases, in that order; junction bases with no gene match: 7. Per the germline V gene, CDR1 is LGHNA and CDR2 is YSLEER. In DNA, the CDR3 is TGCGCCAGCAGGAGACAGGGTAGCGACGAGCAGTACTTC. It encodes CASRRQGSDEQYF.

This clone was counted between two and nine times. The CDR3 sequence is CASSLVLNQETQYF. DNA of the CDR3: TGTGCCAGCAGCTTAGTTCTGAACCAAGAGACCCAGTACTTC. The chain carries TRBV7-2 and TRBJ2-5; no firm D call. The V gene's germline CDR1 is SGHTA and CDR2 FQGNSA. The V and J ends lost 1 base and 0 bases respectively, with 6 bases between them. CDR3 length: 14 amino acids.

This clone has a handful of counts. This chain links TRBV11-2 with TRBJ2-7, with D maybe TRBD2 (6 bases). Trimming left V 5 bases short and J 0 bases short, with 8 bases between. The CDR3 length is 13 residues. Per the germline V gene, CDR1 is SGHAT and CDR2 is FQNNGV. The CDR3 here is CASSGDFSYEQYF. CDR3 sequence (DNA): TGTGCCAGCAGCGGGGACTTCTCCTACGAGCAGTACTTC.

The chain has TRBV2 and TRBJ2-5; D remains ambiguous. V lost 6 bases and J 2 bases, leaving 10 bases between the germline ends. CDR3 length: 13 residues. Looked up from germline, CDR1 is SNHLY and CDR2 is FYNNEI. The CDR3 coding sequence is TGTGCCAGCAGGTTCGACCAACAAGAGACCCAGTACTTC. Its protein product is CASRFDQQETQYF.

J is TRBJ1-5 and V is TRBV19; TRBD1 matches at 9 bases. The CDR3 consists of 14 residues. The V gene's germline CDR1 is LNHDA and CDR2 SQIVND (reference sequence). V dropped 4 bases and J dropped 2; count of bases not matched to a gene: 0. Written as DNA, the CDR3 is TGTGCCAGTAGTAGGGACAGGGGCAATCAGCCCCAGCATTTT. This encodes CASSRDRGNQPQHF.

This clone was counted a few times. V gene TRBV5-1 combines with J gene TRBJ2-2, with 7 bases that match TRBD2. V lost 4 bases to trimming and J lost 0 bases; unmatched junction nucleotides: 9. The germline gives CDR1 SGHRS, CDR2 YFSETQ. This CDR3 contains 17 residues. The CDR3 here is CASSPRSAGANTGELFF. CDR3 nucleotides: TGCGCCAGCAGCCCCCGATCGGCGGGAGCGAACACCGGGGAGCTGTTTTTT. Using reference TRBV5-1 and TRBJ2-2 for the parts outside the CDR3, the full variable domain is KAGVTQTPRYLIKTRGQQVTLSCSPISGHRSVSWYQQTPGQGLQFLFEYFSETQRNKGNFPGRFSGRQFSNSRSEMNVSTLELGDSALYLCASSPRSAGANTGELFFGEGSRLTVL.

The chain recombines TRBV7-2 with TRBJ2-7; D is perhaps TRBD1 or TRBD2 (5 bases each). Deletions cut 5 bases from V and 2 bases from J, with 16 bases between. This CDR3 is 15 amino acids long. The germline V gene has CDR1 SGHTA and CDR2 FQGNSA. CDR3 nucleotides: TGTGCCAGCAGCCATACAGGAGGTAGTACCTACGAGCAGTACTTC. It specifies CASSHTGGSTYEQYF.

The chain combines TRBV25-1 with TRBJ2-2; perhaps TRBD1 as D (5 bases). Trimming cost V 3 bases and J 7 bases, with 12 bases left between them. The germline V gene has CDR1 MGHDK and CDR2 SYGVNS. The CDR3 has 14 amino acids. The DNA for the CDR3 is TGTGCCAGCAGTGATTCAGGGTTGGGCGGGGAGCTGTTTTTT. Translated, it gives CASSDSGLGGELFF.

The sample holds a few counts of this clone. V is TRBV9 and J is TRBJ2-1; 9 bases line up with TRBD2. Germline values: CDR1 SGDLS, CDR2 YYNGEE. The CDR3 is made up of 17 amino acids. Trimming took 2 bases from V and 0 from J; bases not matched to a gene: 6. The CDR3 region has the DNA TGTGCCAGCAGCGTGACTAGCGGTATCAGCTCCTACAATGAGCAGTTCTTC. It is translated as CASSVTSGISSYNEQFF.